A single sample gave rise to the 15 T cell receptor beta chains below, sequenced in a study of blood T cell repertoires in COVID-19. Assay used: immunoSEQ multiplex PCR; TCRdb lists only in-frame clones, some missing. The sample holds around 120,000 clones; nearly 90% are singletons and the top ten take 3.5% to 4%. The sequenced sample was peripheral blood. The source of these receptors is a woman between 55 and 75 years old with COVID-19, enrolled during active disease.

This sequence joins TRBV10-3 and TRBJ2-3; maybe TRBD1 (6 bases). Per the germline V gene, CDR1 is ENHRY and CDR2 is SYGVKD. The CDR3 sequence is 14 residues long. The ends were cut back, 5 bases at V and 2 bases at J, with 11 bases in the middle. CDR3 loop: CAISNGQITDTQYF. CDR3 bases: TGTGCCATCAGTAATGGACAGATCACAGATACGCAGTATTTT.

The V call is TRBV18, the J call TRBJ2-1; D might be TRBD1 (6 bases). This CDR3 is 16 amino acids long. Trimming cost V 6 bases and J 7 bases, with 22 bases left between them. CDR1 is KGHSH and CDR2 is LQKENI in the germline V gene. The CDR3 region has the DNA TGTGCCAGCTCCCCGGGCCTAAGGACAGCCGCGAATGAGCAGTTCTTC. Its translation: CASSPGLRTAANEQFF.

This rearrangement joins TRBV29-1 to TRBJ2-1; 7 bases match TRBD1. The ends lost 3 bases at V and 10 bases at J; junction bases unmatched: 0. This CDR3 is built from 10 residues. Germline CDR1 reads SQVTM; CDR2 reads ANQGSEA. The CDR3 sequence: CSVETGEQFF. The CDR3 DNA follows: TGCAGCGTTGAGACAGGGGAGCAGTTCTTC.

The chain is built from TRBV15 and TRBJ2-7, with D perhaps TRBD1 (6 bases). Per germline, CDR1 LNHNV and CDR2 YYDKDF (reference sequence). This CDR3 comprises 14 residues. Trimming took 5 bases from V and 5 from J, leaving 16 bases between them. The CDR3 loop is CATSARSGHHEQYF. CDR3 coding DNA: TGTGCCACCAGCGCACGGTCGGGACACCACGAGCAGTACTTC.

The chain couples TRBV19 to TRBJ1-4; D is undetermined. The V gene's germline CDR1 is LNHDA and CDR2 SQIVND (reference sequence). This CDR3 region has 17 residues. V lost 5 bases to trimming and J lost 0 bases, with 16 bases between them. CDR3 coding DNA: TGTGCCAGTAGTCCTCAGGTCAATACTGCAACTAATGAAAAACTGTTTTTT. This sequence encodes CASSPQVNTATNEKLFF.

The V and J genes are TRBV4-3 and TRBJ2-1; tentative D call: TRBD1 (6 bases). Germline CDR1 and CDR2: LGHNA and YSLEER. V lost 1 base to trimming and J lost 4 bases, with 14 bases between them. The length of the CDR3 is 16 residues. The CDR3 reads CASSQGTGLGYNEQFF. In nucleotides, the CDR3 is TGCGCCAGCAGCCAAGGAACAGGGCTCGGATACAATGAGCAGTTCTTC.

The chain has TRBV19 and TRBJ2-1; 9 bases are shared with TRBD1. Unmatched junction bases numbered 9, after V lost 5 bases and J lost 7 bases. The CDR3 has 15 residues. The germline gives CDR1 LNHDA, CDR2 SQIVND (reference sequence). CDR3 in amino acids: CASSAGQGMGNEQFF. The CDR3 nucleotides are TGTGCCAGTAGTGCGGGACAGGGAATGGGAAATGAGCAGTTCTTC.

The chain couples TRBV10-1 to TRBJ1-2, with no clear D. Trimming removed 0 bases at V and 3 bases at J, with 11 bases between. This CDR3 is built from 15 residues. The germline V gene has CDR1 WNHNN and CDR2 SYGVQD (reference sequence). CDR3 nucleotide sequence: TGCGCCAGCAGTGAGTCTCGAGCGCGCTACTATGGCTACACCTTC. This sequence encodes CASSESRARYYGYTF.

The chain couples TRBV6-2 or TRBV6-3 to TRBJ2-5, with D possibly TRBD1 on 5 matching bases. Germline values: CDR1 MNHEY, CDR2 SVGEGT. CDR3 size: 12 residues. Trimming left V 6 bases short and J 5 bases short, with 10 bases between. The CDR3: CASRPQGETQYF. The CDR3, as DNA: TGTGCCAGCAGGCCTCAGGGCGAGACCCAGTACTTC.

The V gene is TRBV7-9, the J gene TRBJ2-7; 8 bases align to TRBD2. This CDR3 region has 14 residues. Germline V gene data show CDR1 as SEHNR and CDR2 as FQNEAQ (reference sequence). V lost 5 bases, J lost 4 bases, and 7 bases stayed unmatched. In DNA, the CDR3 is TGTGCCAGCAGCCTGGGTAGCGGGGTATACGAGCAGTACTTC. This translates into CASSLGSGVYEQYF.

The chain couples TRBV15 to TRBJ1-2; D might be TRBD1 (5 bases). There are 15 residues in the CDR3. V lost 0 bases and J lost 5, with 13 bases in between. Germline CDR1 LNHNV, CDR2 YYDKDF (reference sequence). The CDR3 sequence is CATSREAGRGYGYTF. DNA for the CDR3: TGTGCCACCAGCAGAGAGGCAGGGCGGGGGTATGGCTACACCTTC. Looking up the rest from reference TRBV15 and TRBJ1-2 gives the full variable domain: DAMVIQNPRYQVTQFGKPVTLSCSQTLNHNVMYWYQQKSSQAPKLLFHYYDKDFNNEADTPDNFQSRRPNTSFCFLDIRSPGLGDTAMYLCATSREAGRGYGYTFGSGTRLTVV.

This chain joins TRBV9 and TRBJ1-1; D may be TRBD1 (6 bases). Trimming removed 3 bases at V and 6 bases at J, with 12 bases between. The CDR3 sequence is 13 residues long. The germline CDR1 and CDR2 sequences are SGDLS and YYNGEE. The CDR3 region has the DNA TGTGCCAGCAGCGAAACAGGGAGTCCTGAAGCTTTCTTT. As protein: CASSETGSPEAFF.

CDR3 loop: CASSPQLWTGVSYNEQFF. Here the CDR3 DNA reads TGTGCCAGCAGTCCTCAGCTCTGGACAGGAGTATCCTACAATGAGCAGTTCTTC. The rearrangement links TRBV7-9 to TRBJ2-1, with 7 positions matching TRBD1. V shed 6 bases, J shed 1 base, and the junction held 15 bases outside the gene matches. Germline CDR1 is SEHNR and CDR2 is FQNEAQ (reference sequence). The CDR3 sequence is 18 residues long.

The chain employs TRBV11-1 and TRBJ2-5; 11 bases are shared with TRBD1. Trimming cost V 1 base and J 5 bases; bases outside gene matches: 6. Germline-derived CDR1 and CDR2 are SGHAT and FQDESV (reference sequence). The CDR3 runs 16 residues. CDR3 amino acids: CASSLGRTGGAETQYF. The CDR3 nucleotides read TGTGCCAGCAGCTTAGGGCGGACAGGGGGCGCGGAGACCCAGTACTTC. The entire variable domain, with the rest obtained from reference TRBV11-1 and TRBJ2-5, is as follows: EAEVAQSPRYKITEKSQAVAFWCDPISGHATLYWYRQILGQGPELLVQFQDESVVDDSQLPKDRFSAERLKGVDSTLKIQPAELGDSAMYLCASSLGRTGGAETQYFGPGTRLLVL.

The V gene is TRBV28, the J gene TRBJ2-5; tentative D call: TRBD1 (6 bases). From germline, CDR1 is MDHEN and CDR2 SYDVKM. The V end lost 2 bases, the J end lost 4 bases, and 8 bases lay between the germline ends. The CDR3 spans 13 residues. CDR3 residues: CASSLGGPETQYF. CDR3 coding DNA: TGTGCCAGCAGTTTAGGGGGCCCAGAGACCCAGTACTTC. The whole variable domain, remainder taken from reference TRBV28 and TRBJ2-5, is DVKVTQSSRYLVKRTGEKVFLECVQDMDHENMFWYRQDPGLGLRLIYFSYDVKMKEKGDIPEGYSVSREKKERFSLILESASTNQTSMYLCASSLGGPETQYFGPGTRLLVL.